The entry below describes one TCR beta chain. The antigen remains undetermined. Per donor, at least one pre-ART and at least two post-ART PBMC samples were obtained. The data derive from a study of long-term antiretroviral therapy in people with HIV. In the study overall: The 2015 immediate-ART recommendation came about a decade after the earliest samples. Study findings and constraints: ART adherence was not documented, and neither viral resistance nor therapy changes had any data.

Version v3.0 of the immunoSEQ assay ran at survey level. Clones were sequenced by immunoSEQ multiplex PCR, and TCRdb holds only the in-frame ones, with some missing. This table holds 20,000 to 25,000 clones, 82% found once. This CDR3 region has 15 residues. Per the germline V gene, CDR1 is MNHNY and CDR2 is SVGAGI (reference sequence). Trimming shortened V by 5 bases and J by 0 bases, and 11 bases separated the two germline ends. The source of this sequence is a man aged 40-49 years with HIV. The sample was unsorted PBMCs, taken less than 2.5 years after starting antiretroviral therapy. This chain connects TRBV6-6 to TRBJ2-1, with unresolved D. Here the CDR3 reads CASSPQQSSYNEQFF. CDR3 DNA: TGTGCCAGCAGTCCCCAGCAAAGCTCCTACAATGAGCAGTTCTTC.